This T cell receptor beta chain was sequenced in a study of lymphopenia after photon versus proton radiotherapy. CDR3 length: 12 amino acids. The ends lost 7 bases at V and 5 bases at J; junction bases unmatched: 5. Germline assignment: CDR1 SQVTM and CDR2 ANQGSEA. Turning to this clone: No antigen is known for it.

Assay: immunoSEQ multiplex PCR; the TCRdb copy retains only in-frame clones and omits some. The table shows fewer than 70,000 clones, with about 90% occurring only once. Study observations and caveats: After lymphocyte nadir, photon-treated repertoires showed oligoclonal expansion, especially CD8+ Temra. In patients who died, overall survival fell as post-nadir TCR diversity dropped more.

The source material was peripheral blood, sampled from a patient treated with proton-based radiotherapy. The rearrangement links TRBV29-1 to TRBJ2-7; 10 nucleotides match TRBD1. The TCR was taken from an older man with esophageal cancer. The CDR3 bases are TGCAGCGCCCCGGGACAGGGGAACGAGCAGTACTTC. Its protein product is CSAPGQGNEQYF.